The present T cell receptor (beta chain) was sequenced within a study of identical twins. Each donor was a healthy Caucasian. Each cDNA held unique molecular identifiers, and template switching gave it a universal primer site. Each CDR3 protein gets one entry after TCRdb re-called the 5' RACE reads with MiXCR. Of 300,000 to 400,000 distinct CDR3 sequences detected, roughly 9% appear once; the ten largest clones hold about 8.1%. The CDR3 totals 15 residues. V lost 1 base and J 0 bases, leaving 9 bases between the germline ends. The germline CDR1 and CDR2 sequences are SGHRS and YFSETQ. As regards this clonotype: Its cognate antigen is unknown.

Whole-study findings and limits: Out-of-frame alpha sequences common to twins exhibited an excess of low generation probability. Weaker excess twin sharing was seen among beta out-of-frame sequences.

The chain carries TRBV5-1 and TRBJ2-3; D may be TRBD2 (5 bases). The TCR sequence derives from a woman in her 50s in good health. Source material: naive T cells sorted from blood. As DNA, the CDR3 is TGCGCCAGCAGCTTGCAAGCGGCTAGCACAGATACGCAGTATTTT. Translation: CASSLQAASTDTQYF.